These 10 T cell receptor beta chains originate from one sample sequenced in a study of shared clonotypes between healthy human individuals. The table came from immunoSEQ multiplex PCR; TCRdb's copy has only in-frame clones and leaves some out. Here the sample spans some 1.4 million clones, roughly 96% being singletons. The sample taken for sequencing was naive CD4+ T cells sorted from blood. Subset meaning: CD45RA+ positively selected. The receptor set was obtained from a man aged 25 to 40 in good health.

A note on this clone: This specimen includes other DNA sequences encoding the same CDR3. The chain couples TRBV18 to TRBJ1-5; tentatively, D is TRBD1 (5 bases). Trimming removed 1 base at V and 7 bases at J, with 11 bases between. There are 14 residues in the CDR3. Germline CDR1 reads KGHSH; CDR2 reads LQKENI. The CDR3 bases are TGTGCCAGCTCACCACGCCAGGGAGACCAGCCCCAGCATTTT. It is translated as CASSPRQGDQPQHF.

The chain employs TRBV7-8 and TRBJ2-1; TRBD1 agrees at 9 bases. V lost 5 bases and J lost 8; bases outside the gene matches: 7. CDR1 SGHVS and CDR2 FQNEAQ come from the germline V gene. This CDR3 region has 14 residues. The CDR3 DNA sequence: TGTGCCAGCAGCCGCCGGGACAGGGTCTATGAGCAGTTCTTC. Its protein product is CASSRRDRVYEQFF.

This chain connects TRBV30 to TRBJ2-7; D gene unclear. V shed 5 bases and J shed 0 bases, with 14 bases lying between them. The CDR3 length is 14 residues. Germline V gives CDR1 GTSNPN, CDR2 SVGIG (reference sequence). CDR3 loop: CAWGLALSSYEQYF. CDR3 DNA sequence: TGTGCCTGGGGGCTCGCTCTGAGCTCCTACGAGCAGTACTTC.

The chain couples TRBV18 to TRBJ2-5; D remains ambiguous. V lost 4 bases to trimming and J lost 4 bases, with 13 bases between them. CDR1 and CDR2 from the germline V gene are KGHSH and LQKENI. The CDR3 runs to 14 residues. The CDR3 sequence is CASSLRPRGETQYF. The CDR3 DNA sequence: TGTGCCAGCTCACTTCGACCCCGTGGAGAGACCCAGTACTTC. The full variable domain, its missing parts supplied by reference TRBV18 and TRBJ2-5, is NAGVMQNPRHLVRRRGQEARLRCSPMKGHSHVYWYRQLPEEGLKFMVYLQKENIIDESGMPKERFSAEFPKEGPSILRIQQVVRGDSAAYFCASSLRPRGETQYFGPGTRLLVL.

The chain recombines TRBV28 with TRBJ2-5, with TRBD2 as a possible D gene (6 bases). CDR1 is MDHEN and CDR2 is SYDVKM in the germline V gene. Trimming took 2 bases from V and 3 from J, leaving 13 bases between them. The CDR3 length is 15 residues. The CDR3 region is CASSLAGNLKETQYF. The CDR3, as DNA: TGTGCCAGCAGTTTAGCGGGAAATCTTAAAGAGACCCAGTACTTC. The full variable domain, in which reference TRBV28 and TRBJ2-5 provide the parts outside the CDR3, is DVKVTQSSRYLVKRTGEKVFLECVQDMDHENMFWYRQDPGLGLRLIYFSYDVKMKEKGDIPEGYSVSREKKERFSLILESASTNQTSMYLCASSLAGNLKETQYFGPGTRLLVL.

Comments on this clone: Other DNA sequences in this specimen translate into the identical CDR3. This chain connects TRBV20-1 to TRBJ2-5; D remains unclear. Germline assignment: CDR1 DFQATT and CDR2 SNEGSKA (reference sequence). The CDR3 has 11 residues. Trimming took 5 bases from V and 5 from J, leaving 9 bases between them. CDR3 in amino acids: CSARLIETQYF. CDR3 in DNA: TGCAGTGCTCGGCTTATCGAGACCCAGTACTTC.

The chain carries TRBV4-1 and TRBJ2-1; D is undetermined. Germline-derived CDR1 and CDR2 are MGHRA and YSYEKL. Trimming pared 0 bases from V and 6 bases from J, leaving 12 bases between. The CDR3 extends over 15 amino acids. DNA of the CDR3: TGCGCCAGCAGCCAAGATTCCATGATTCTCAATGAGCAGTTCTTC. Its protein is CASSQDSMILNEQFF.

The rearrangement links TRBV5-4 to TRBJ2-5, with 8 bases fitting TRBD2. Per the germline V gene, CDR1 is SGHNT and CDR2 is YYREEE (reference sequence). Trimming at V came to 1 base and at J to 4 bases, leaving 0 bases not matched to a gene. This CDR3 spans 13 amino acids. The CDR3 nucleotides are TGTGCCAGCAGCTTGCTAGCGGGAGAGACCCAGTACTTC. It codes for CASSLLAGETQYF.

The genes are TRBV5-4 and TRBJ2-4; 7 nucleotides match TRBD1. Germline V CDR1 and CDR2: SGHNT, YYREEE (reference sequence). The CDR3 is made up of 14 amino acids. The J segment lost 3 bases and the V segment lost 3 bases, leaving 3 bases of the junction unmatched. The CDR3 reads CASSSRDSKNIQYF. In nucleotides, the CDR3 is TGTGCCAGCAGCTCCCGGGACAGCAAAAACATTCAGTACTTC.

This chain joins TRBV27 and TRBJ2-1; 8 bases fit TRBD2. Germline V gives CDR1 MNHEY, CDR2 SMNVEV (reference sequence). The CDR3 has 15 residues. The ends lost 7 bases at V and 2 bases at J; junction bases unmatched: 7. The DNA for the CDR3 is TGTGCCAGCAAGCTAGCGGGTGATACCTACAATGAGCAGTTCTTC. As protein: CASKLAGDTYNEQFF.